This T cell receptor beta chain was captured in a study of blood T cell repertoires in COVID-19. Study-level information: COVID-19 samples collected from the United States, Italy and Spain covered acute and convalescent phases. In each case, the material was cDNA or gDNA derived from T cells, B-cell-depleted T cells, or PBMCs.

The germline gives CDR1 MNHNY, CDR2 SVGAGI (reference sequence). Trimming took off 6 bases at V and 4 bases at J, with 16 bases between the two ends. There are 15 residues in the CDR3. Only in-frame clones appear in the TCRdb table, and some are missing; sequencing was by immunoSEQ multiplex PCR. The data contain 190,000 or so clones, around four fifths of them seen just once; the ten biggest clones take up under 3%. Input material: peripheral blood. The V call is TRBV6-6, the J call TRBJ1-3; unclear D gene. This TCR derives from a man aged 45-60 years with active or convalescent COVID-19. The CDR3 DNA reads TGTGCCAGCAGCAGTGAGGGAACGCCGGGAAACACCATATATTTT. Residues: CASSSEGTPGNTIYF.